This T cell receptor beta chain was sequenced for a study of glioma-infiltrating T cells after dendritic cell vaccination. CDR3 length: 17 amino acids. The germline CDR1 and CDR2 sequences are WSHSY and SAAADI. Between the trimmed V and J ends, which lost 6 bases and 2 bases, there was a span of 17 bases. The data were produced by immunoSEQ multiplex PCR, yet TCRdb's version contains in-frame clones alone and is incomplete. The data hold about 65,000 clones, with around 86% observed a single time. Indicated time point: after dendritic cell vaccination, including at tumor progression/relapse. The TCR originated in a human donor with glioblastoma. The rearrangement joins TRBV10-2 to TRBJ1-6, with D possibly being TRBD1 (6 bases). Sequenced material: blood, taken after dendritic cell vaccination. The CDR3 loop reads CASSRDTRQAYNSPLHF. The CDR3 coding sequence is TGCGCCAGCAGCCGGGACACCAGACAAGCCTATAATTCACCCCTCCACTTT.